Below, 2 T cell receptor beta chains from the same sample are listed, as sequenced in a study of T cell repertoires in cytomegalovirus infection. TCRdb recomputed calls from the reads with MiXCR, one row per CDR3 protein. The profile shows approximately 730,000 distinct CDR3 sequences, 29% of them singletons. Their antigens remain unidentified. This specimen was cultured CD8+ T cells from PBMCs, taken from culture after CMV antigen stimulation. Every receptor here comes from a human donor in good health (CMV status not recorded). Some clones in this sample may be carry-over from other donors' samples.

The chain has TRBV5-5 and TRBJ2-7, with 8 bases lining up with TRBD1. Germline CDR1 reads SGHKS; CDR2 reads YYEKEE (reference sequence). J lost 3 bases, V lost 0 bases, and 14 bases had no gene match. CDR3 length: 18 amino acids. CDR3 region: CASSLERTGSRRDYEQYF. CDR3 sequence (DNA): TGTGCCAGCAGCTTGGAACGGACAGGGTCGAGGAGGGACTACGAGCAGTACTTC.

At least ten counts were recorded for this clonotype. The chain links TRBV9 to TRBJ1-4; maybe TRBD1 (5 bases). V was cut by 3 bases and J by 0 bases, with 12 bases left in between. Germline V CDR1 and CDR2: SGDLS, YYNGEE. The CDR3 is made up of 16 amino acids. CDR3: CASSGSRGATNEKLFF. CDR3 nucleotide sequence: TGTGCCAGCAGCGGCTCTCGGGGGGCAACTAATGAAAAACTGTTTTTT.